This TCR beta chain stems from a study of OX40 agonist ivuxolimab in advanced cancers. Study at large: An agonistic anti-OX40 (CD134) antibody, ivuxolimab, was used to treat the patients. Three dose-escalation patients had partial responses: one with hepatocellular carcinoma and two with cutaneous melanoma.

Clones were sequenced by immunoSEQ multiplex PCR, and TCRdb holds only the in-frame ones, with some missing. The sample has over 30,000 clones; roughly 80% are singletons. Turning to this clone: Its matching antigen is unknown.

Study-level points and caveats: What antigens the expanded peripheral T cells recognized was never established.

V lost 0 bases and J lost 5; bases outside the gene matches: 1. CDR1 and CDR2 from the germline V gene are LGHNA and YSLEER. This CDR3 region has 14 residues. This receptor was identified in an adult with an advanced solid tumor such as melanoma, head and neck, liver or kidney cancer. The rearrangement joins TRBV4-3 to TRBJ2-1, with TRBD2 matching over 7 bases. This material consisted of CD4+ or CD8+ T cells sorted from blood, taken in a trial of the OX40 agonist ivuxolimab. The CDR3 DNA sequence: TGCGCCAGCAGCCAAGAACTAGCGAACAATGAGCAGTTCTTC. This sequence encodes CASSQELANNEQFF.